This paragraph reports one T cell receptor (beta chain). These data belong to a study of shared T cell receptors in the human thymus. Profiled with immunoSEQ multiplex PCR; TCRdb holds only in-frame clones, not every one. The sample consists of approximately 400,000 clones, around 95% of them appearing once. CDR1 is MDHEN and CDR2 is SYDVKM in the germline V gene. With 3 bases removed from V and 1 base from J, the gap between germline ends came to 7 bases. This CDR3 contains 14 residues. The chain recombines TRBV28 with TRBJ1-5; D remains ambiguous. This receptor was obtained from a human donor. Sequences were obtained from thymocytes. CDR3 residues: CASSFLGSNQPQHF. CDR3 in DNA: TGTGCCAGCAGTTTTCTGGGAAGCAATCAGCCCCAGCATTTT.